Listed below are T cell receptor beta chains from one sample, sequenced in a study of blood T cell repertoires in COVID-19. Sequencing was performed with immunoSEQ multiplex PCR; in TCRdb, only in-frame clones are kept and a portion is missing. The sample holds around 200,000 clones; less than 90% are singletons and the top ten take less than 0.75%. Source material: peripheral blood. The receptors were sampled from a middle-aged man with acute or convalescent COVID-19. Both conserved end residues are part of each CDR3. The listing skips clone size in some rows; elsewhere it reads once, few, many or a size class.

j_gene	v_gene	abundance	CDR3aa
TRBJ2-5	TRBV29-1	.	CSGRLVQETQYF
TRBJ1-2	TRBV7-9	few	CASSPGTGKFGYTF
TRBJ1-1	TRBV27	.	CASKVGDSMHTEAFF
TRBJ1-1	TRBV18	.	CASSPYEDNTEAFF
TRBJ2-3	TRBV5-1	.	CASSFLGVGGSGDTDTQYF
TRBJ2-7	TRBV27	once	CASSFAEAYEQYF
TRBJ2-3	TRBV29-1	.	CSVVVRAGVRTDTQYF
TRBJ2-5	TRBV24-1	.	CATSVEGVETQYF
TRBJ2-1	TRBV10-3	.	CAIGSGLGGSEQFF
TRBJ2-5	TRBV6-5	.	CASIEYRGRETQYF
TRBJ1-2	TRBV9	.	CASSVAGARGYTF